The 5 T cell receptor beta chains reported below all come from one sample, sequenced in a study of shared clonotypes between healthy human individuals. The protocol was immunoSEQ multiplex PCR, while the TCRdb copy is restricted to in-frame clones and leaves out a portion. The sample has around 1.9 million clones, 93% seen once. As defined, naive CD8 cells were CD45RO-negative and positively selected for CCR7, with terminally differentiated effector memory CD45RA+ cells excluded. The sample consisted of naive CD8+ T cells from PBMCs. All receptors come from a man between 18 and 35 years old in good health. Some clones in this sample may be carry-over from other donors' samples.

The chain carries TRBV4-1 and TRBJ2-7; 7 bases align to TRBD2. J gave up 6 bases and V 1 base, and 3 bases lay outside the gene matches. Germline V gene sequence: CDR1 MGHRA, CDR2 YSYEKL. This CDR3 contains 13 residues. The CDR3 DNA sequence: TGCGCCAGCAGCCAAGCCCGGACTAGCGAGCAGTACTTC. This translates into CASSQARTSEQYF.

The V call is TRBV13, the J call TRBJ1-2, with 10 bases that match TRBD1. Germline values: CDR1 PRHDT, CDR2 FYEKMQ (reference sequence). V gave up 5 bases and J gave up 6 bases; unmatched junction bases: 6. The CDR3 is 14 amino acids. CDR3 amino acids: CASSNLGQGDGYTF. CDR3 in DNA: TGTGCCAGCAGCAACCTCGGACAGGGGGATGGCTACACCTTC.

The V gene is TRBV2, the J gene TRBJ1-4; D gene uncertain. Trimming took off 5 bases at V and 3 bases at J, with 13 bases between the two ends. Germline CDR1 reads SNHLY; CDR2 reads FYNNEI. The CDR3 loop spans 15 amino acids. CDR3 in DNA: TGTGCCAGCAGTTCCGCCCGTAGATCTAATGAAAAACTGTTTTTT. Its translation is CASSSARRSNEKLFF.

CDR3 sequence reads: CASSFTGNDPYEQYF. The CDR3 coding sequence is TGTGCCAGCAGTTTCACAGGGAATGACCCCTACGAGCAGTACTTC. V gene TRBV28 combines with J gene TRBJ2-7; tentative D call: TRBD1 (6 bases). This CDR3 region has 15 residues. CDR1 is MDHEN, CDR2 SYDVKM, per germline. V was clipped by 3 bases and J by 2 bases, with 14 bases between them.

The CDR3 loop is CASSETGGGRLGYTF. The DNA of the CDR3 is TGTGCCAGCAGTGAAACAGGGGGAGGTCGTCTGGGCTACACCTTC. This rearrangement joins TRBV25-1 to TRBJ1-2; 8 nucleotides match TRBD1. The V gene end was trimmed by 2 bases and the J gene end by 8 bases; junction bases not matched to a gene: 10. Germline CDR1 and CDR2: MGHDK and SYGVNS. This CDR3 has 15 residues.